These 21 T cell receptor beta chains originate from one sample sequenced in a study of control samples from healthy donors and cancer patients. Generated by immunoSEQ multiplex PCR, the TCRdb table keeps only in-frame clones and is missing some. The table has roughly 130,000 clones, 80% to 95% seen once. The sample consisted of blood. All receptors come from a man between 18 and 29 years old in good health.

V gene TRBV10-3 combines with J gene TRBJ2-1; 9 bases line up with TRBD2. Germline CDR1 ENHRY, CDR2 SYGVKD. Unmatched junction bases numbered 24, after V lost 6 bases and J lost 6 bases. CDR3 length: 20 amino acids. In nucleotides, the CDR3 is TGTGCCATCAGCCCCGATCTTCGGGGACTAGCATTTCAGTCGGGCAATGAGCAGTTCTTC. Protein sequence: CAISPDLRGLAFQSGNEQFF.

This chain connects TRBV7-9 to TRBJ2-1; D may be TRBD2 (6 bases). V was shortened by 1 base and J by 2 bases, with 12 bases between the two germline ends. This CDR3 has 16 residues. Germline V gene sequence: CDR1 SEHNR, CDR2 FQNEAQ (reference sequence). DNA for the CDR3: TGTGCCAGCAGCTTAGTGGAGCGGGTGCCCTACAATGAGCAGTTCTTC. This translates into CASSLVERVPYNEQFF.

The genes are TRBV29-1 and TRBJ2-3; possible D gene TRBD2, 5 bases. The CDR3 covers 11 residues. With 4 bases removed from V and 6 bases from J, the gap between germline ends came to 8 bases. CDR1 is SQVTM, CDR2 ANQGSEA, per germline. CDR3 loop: CSVVPGDTQYF. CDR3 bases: TGCAGCGTTGTGCCGGGGGATACGCAGTATTTT.

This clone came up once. The CDR3 loop reads CASSTVRDHEQYV. The CDR3 region has the DNA TGTGCCAGCAGCACCGTTAGGGACCACGAGCAGTACGTC. J is TRBJ2-7 and V is TRBV6-2 or TRBV6-3, with D perhaps assigned TRBD1 or TRBD2 (5 bases each). Trimming cost V 6 bases and J 5 bases, with 14 bases left between them. Looked up from germline, CDR1 is MNHEY and CDR2 is SVGEGT. The CDR3 has 13 residues.

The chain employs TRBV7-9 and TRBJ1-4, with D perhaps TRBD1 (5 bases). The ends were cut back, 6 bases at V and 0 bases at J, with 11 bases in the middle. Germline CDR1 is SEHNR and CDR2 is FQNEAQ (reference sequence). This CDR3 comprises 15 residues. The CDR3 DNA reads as TGTGCCAGCAGGGAAGACAGTGCAACTAATGAAAAACTGTTTTTT. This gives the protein CASREDSATNEKLFF. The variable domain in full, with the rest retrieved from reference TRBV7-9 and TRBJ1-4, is DTGVSQNPRHKITKRGQNVTFRCDPISEHNRLYWYRQTLGQGPEFLTYFQNEAQLEKSRLLSDRFSAERPKGSFSTLEIQRTEQGDSAMYLCASREDSATNEKLFFGSGTQLSVL.

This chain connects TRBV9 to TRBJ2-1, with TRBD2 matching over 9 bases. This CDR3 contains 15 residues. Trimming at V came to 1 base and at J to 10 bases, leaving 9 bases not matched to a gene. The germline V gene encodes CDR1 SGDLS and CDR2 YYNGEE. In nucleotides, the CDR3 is TGTGCCAGCAGCGTACCTGGCGGGAGGGCCTGGGAGCAGTTCTTC. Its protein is CASSVPGGRAWEQFF.

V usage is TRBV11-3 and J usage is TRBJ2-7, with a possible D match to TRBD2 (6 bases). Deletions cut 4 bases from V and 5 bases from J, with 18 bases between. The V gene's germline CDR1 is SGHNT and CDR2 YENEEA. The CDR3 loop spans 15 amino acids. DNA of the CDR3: TGTGCCAGCAGCTCGACAAGGAGGGGAGCCCACGAGCAGTACGTC. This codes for CASSSTRRGAHEQYV.

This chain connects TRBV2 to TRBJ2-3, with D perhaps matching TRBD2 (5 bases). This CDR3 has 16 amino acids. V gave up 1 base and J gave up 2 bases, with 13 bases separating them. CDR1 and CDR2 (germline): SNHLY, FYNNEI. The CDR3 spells CASSEGRVLNTDTQYF. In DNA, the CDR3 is TGTGCCAGCAGTGAAGGGCGGGTGCTAAACACAGATACGCAGTATTTT.

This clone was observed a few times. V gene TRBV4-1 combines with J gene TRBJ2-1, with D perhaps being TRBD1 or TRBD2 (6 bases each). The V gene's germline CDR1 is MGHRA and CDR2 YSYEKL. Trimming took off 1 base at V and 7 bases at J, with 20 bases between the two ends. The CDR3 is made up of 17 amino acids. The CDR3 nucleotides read TGCGCCAGCAGCCAAGTGGGGGGCCCTCGGGGGACGAATGAGCAGTTCTTC. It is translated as CASSQVGGPRGTNEQFF.

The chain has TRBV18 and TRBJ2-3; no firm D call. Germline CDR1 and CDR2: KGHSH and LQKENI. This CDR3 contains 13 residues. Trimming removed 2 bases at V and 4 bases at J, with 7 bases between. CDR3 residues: CASSPSSADTQYF. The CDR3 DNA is TGTGCCAGCTCACCATCATCAGCAGATACGCAGTATTTT.

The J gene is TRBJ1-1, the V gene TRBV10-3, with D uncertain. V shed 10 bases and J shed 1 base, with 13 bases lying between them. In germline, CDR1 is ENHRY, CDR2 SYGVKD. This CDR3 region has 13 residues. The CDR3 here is CATSLQGNTEAFF. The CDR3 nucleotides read TGTGCCACCTCCCTGCAAGGGAACACTGAAGCTTTCTTT.

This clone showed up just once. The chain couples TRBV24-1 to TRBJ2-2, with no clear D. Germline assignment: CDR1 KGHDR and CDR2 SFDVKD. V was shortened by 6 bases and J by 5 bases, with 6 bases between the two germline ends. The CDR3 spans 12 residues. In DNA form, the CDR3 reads TGTGCCACCAGTTTCGCGACCGGGGAGCTGTTTTTT. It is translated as CATSFATGELFF.

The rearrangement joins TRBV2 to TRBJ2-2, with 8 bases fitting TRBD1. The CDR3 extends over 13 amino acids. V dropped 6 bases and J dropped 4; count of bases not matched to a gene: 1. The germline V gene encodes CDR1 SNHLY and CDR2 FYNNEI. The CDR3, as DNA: TGTGCCAGCAGAACAGGGGGCACCGGGGAGCTGTTTTTT. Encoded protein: CASRTGGTGELFF.

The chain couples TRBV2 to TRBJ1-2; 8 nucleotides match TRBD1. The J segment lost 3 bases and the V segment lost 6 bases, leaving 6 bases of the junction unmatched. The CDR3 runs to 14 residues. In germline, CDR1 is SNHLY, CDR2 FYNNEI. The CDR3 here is CASSPTGGDYGYTF. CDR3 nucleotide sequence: TGTGCCAGCAGCCCCACAGGGGGAGACTATGGCTACACCTTC. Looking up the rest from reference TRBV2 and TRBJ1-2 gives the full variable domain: EPEVTQTPSHQVTQMGQEVILRCVPISNHLYFYWYRQILGQKVEFLVSFYNNEISEKSEIFDDQFSVERPDGSNFTLKIRSTKLEDSAMYFCASSPTGGDYGYTFGSGTRLTVV.

The CDR3 DNA sequence: TGTGCCAGCAGCTTTTCCGGGAGCTCCTACGAGCAGTACGTC. It yields the protein CASSFSGSSYEQYV. The J gene is TRBJ2-7, the V gene TRBV5-8, with a weak D call TRBD2 (6 bases). CDR3 length: 14 residues. Deletions cut 2 bases from V and 0 bases from J, with 9 bases between. The germline CDR1 and CDR2 sequences are SGHTS and YDEGEE.

This CDR3 is CASSLDPPTTGGYNEQFF. CDR3 sequence (DNA): TGTGCCAGCAGCTTAGATCCCCCGACCACCGGAGGCTACAATGAGCAGTTCTTC. This chain joins TRBV11-2 and TRBJ2-1; possibly TRBD2 for D (5 bases). CDR3 length: 18 residues. CDR1 and CDR2 from the germline V gene are SGHAT and FQNNGV. The V and J ends lost 0 bases and 3 bases respectively, with 18 bases between them.

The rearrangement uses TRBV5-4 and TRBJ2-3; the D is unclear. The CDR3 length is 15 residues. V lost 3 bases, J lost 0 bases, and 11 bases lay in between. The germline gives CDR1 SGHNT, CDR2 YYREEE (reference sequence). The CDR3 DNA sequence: TGTGCCAGCAGCTCGACAACCTATAGCACAGATACGCAGTATTTT. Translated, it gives CASSSTTYSTDTQYF.

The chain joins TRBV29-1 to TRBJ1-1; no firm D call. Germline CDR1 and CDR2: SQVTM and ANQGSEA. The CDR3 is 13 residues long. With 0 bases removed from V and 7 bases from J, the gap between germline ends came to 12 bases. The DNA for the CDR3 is TGCAGCGTTGAAGACTTTAACCCACGTGAAGCTTTCTTT. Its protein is CSVEDFNPREAFF.

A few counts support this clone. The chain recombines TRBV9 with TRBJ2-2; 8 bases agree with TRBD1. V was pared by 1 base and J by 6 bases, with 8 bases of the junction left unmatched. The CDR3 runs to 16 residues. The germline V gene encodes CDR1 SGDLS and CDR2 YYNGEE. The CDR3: CASSVTGPGGPGELFF. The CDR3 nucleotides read TGTGCCAGCAGCGTAACTGGACCAGGGGGCCCCGGGGAGCTGTTTTTT.

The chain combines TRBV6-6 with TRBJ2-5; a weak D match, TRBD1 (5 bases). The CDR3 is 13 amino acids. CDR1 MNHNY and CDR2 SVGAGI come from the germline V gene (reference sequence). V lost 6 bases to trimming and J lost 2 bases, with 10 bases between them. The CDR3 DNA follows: TGTGCCAGCAGGCCAGGGTTGCAAGAGACCCAGTACTTC. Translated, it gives CASRPGLQETQYF.

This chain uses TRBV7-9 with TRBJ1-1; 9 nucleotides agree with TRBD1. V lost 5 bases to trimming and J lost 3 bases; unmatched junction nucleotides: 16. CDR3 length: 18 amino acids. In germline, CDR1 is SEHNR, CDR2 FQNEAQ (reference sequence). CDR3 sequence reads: CASSAWTGDGGRYTEAFF. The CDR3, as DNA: TGTGCCAGCAGCGCCTGGACAGGGGACGGTGGCCGGTACACTGAAGCTTTCTTT.